One and the same sample provided the 3 T cell receptor beta chains below, sequenced in a study of PD-L1 blockade in urothelial cancer. Time point specified: pretreatment peripheral blood. Clones were read by immunoSEQ multiplex PCR, and TCRdb kept only the in-frame ones, dropping some. The table includes roughly 130,000 clones, around 84% detected once. The input for sequencing was PBMCs, taken around atezolizumab (anti-PD-L1) treatment. These receptor sequences come from a man aged 50 or older with urothelial cancer.

The chain couples TRBV6-6 to TRBJ1-4, with a possible D match to TRBD1 (5 bases). V was shortened by 0 bases and J by 7 bases, with 6 bases between the two germline ends. The CDR3 length is 13 residues. Germline loops: CDR1 MNHNY, CDR2 SVGAGI (reference sequence). The CDR3: CASSYSGGEKLFF. The CDR3 bases are TGTGCCAGCAGTTACTCGGGGGGTGAAAAACTGTTTTTT.

The rearrangement uses TRBV27 and TRBJ2-7, with no clear D. This CDR3 contains 15 residues. V was clipped by 4 bases and J by 4 bases, with 17 bases between them. Germline V CDR1 and CDR2: MNHEY, SMNVEV (reference sequence). CDR3 region: CASSSADRVGYEQYF. The CDR3 DNA is TGTGCCAGCAGTTCGGCCGACCGGGTAGGTTACGAGCAGTACTTC.

The J gene is TRBJ2-7, the V gene TRBV5-6; 7 bases are a match to TRBD1. The CDR3 is made up of 13 amino acids. The J segment lost 2 bases and the V segment lost 4 bases, leaving 3 bases of the junction unmatched. In germline, CDR1 is SGHDT, CDR2 YYEEEE. In DNA form, the CDR3 reads TGTGCCAGCAGCCGGGGACAGACCTACGAGCAGTACTTC. Translation gives CASSRGQTYEQYF. Together with reference TRBV5-6 and TRBJ2-7, the CDR3 gives the full variable domain: DAGVTQSPTHLIKTRGQQVTLRCSPKSGHDTVSWYQQALGQGPQFIFQYYEEEERQRGNFPDRFSGHQFPNYSSELNVNALLLGDSALYLCASSRGQTYEQYFGPGTRLTVT.